Reported below is one T cell receptor beta chain. Methods used by the authors: Reference gene primers were amplified, and this amplification served to estimate nucleated cell counts. The protocol was immunoSEQ multiplex PCR, while the TCRdb copy is restricted to in-frame clones and leaves out a portion. That table supplies the V and J calls and clone size; D and trimming were determined from the DNA. The sample has 65,000 to 90,000 clones, about 86% seen once. The data are from a study of blood T cell repertoires in COVID-19. As for the study in general: Acute-phase and convalescent COVID-19 samples originated in the United States, Italy and Spain. PBMCs, B-cell-depleted T cells, or T cells were the source of the cDNA or gDNA that made up the material.

CDR1 and CDR2 from the germline V gene are SGDLS and YYNGEE. The length of the CDR3 is 15 residues. The V end lost 4 bases, the J end lost 1 base, and 9 bases lay between the germline ends. V is TRBV9 and J is TRBJ1-6, with unresolved D. This receptor was obtained from a human donor in a cohort sampled during active COVID-19. Sequenced material: peripheral blood. The CDR3 loop reads CASSSSGSYNSPLHF. The CDR3 DNA reads as TGTGCCAGCAGCTCATCGGGTTCCTATAATTCACCCCTCCACTTT.